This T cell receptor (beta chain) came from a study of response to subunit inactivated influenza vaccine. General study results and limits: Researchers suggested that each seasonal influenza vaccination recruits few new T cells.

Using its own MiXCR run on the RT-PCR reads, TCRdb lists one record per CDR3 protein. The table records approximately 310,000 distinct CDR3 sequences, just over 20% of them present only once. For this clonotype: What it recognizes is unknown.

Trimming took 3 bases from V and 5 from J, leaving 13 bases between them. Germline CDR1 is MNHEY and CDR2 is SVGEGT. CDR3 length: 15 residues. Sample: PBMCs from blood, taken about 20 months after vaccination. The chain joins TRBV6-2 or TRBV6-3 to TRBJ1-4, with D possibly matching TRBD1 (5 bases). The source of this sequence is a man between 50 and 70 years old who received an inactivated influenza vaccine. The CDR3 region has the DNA TGTGCCAGCAGTTATTCGGGACGGCGGAATGAAAAACTGTTTTTT. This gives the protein CASSYSGRRNEKLFF.